This T cell receptor (beta chain) was identified in a study of T cell responses to AZD1222 COVID-19 vaccine. Study context: Second-dose timings of about 4 or about 12 weeks were pooled.

Produced via immunoSEQ multiplex PCR; TCRdb's table is partial and in-frame only. This sample has over 120,000 clones; roughly 92% occur once, and the top ten carry roughly 5.1%. Study-wide results and caveats: Baseline testing showed seropositivity in only a handful of AZD1222 recipients. Spike-specific TCR breadth and depth grew following two AZD1222 doses. Donors, mostly white British, included more females; clonal diversity was possibly underestimated.

The CDR3 consists of 15 residues. Trimming removed 5 bases at V and 2 bases at J, with 13 bases between. Germline lookup yields CDR1 MNHEY and CDR2 SVGAGI. Worth noting for this clone: Antigen specificity is unknown.

Material: peripheral blood, obtained on day 0 of AZD1222 vaccination. This sequence originates from an adult in good health. This chain links TRBV6-5 with TRBJ1-5, with TRBD1 as a possible D gene (5 bases). The CDR3 sequence is CASSTRGGGNQPQHF. CDR3 bases: TGTGCCAGCAGTACCCGCGGGGGAGGCAATCAGCCCCAGCATTTT.